Shown below are 23 T cell receptor beta chains from a single sample sequenced in a study of response to subunit inactivated influenza vaccine. TCRdb reprocessed the RT-PCR reads with MiXCR, giving one entry per CDR3 protein. The sample lists 450,000 to 600,000 distinct CDR3 sequences; approximately 7.7% were seen once. The sequenced sample was PBMCs from blood, obtained roughly 24 months after vaccination. The receptors come from a man aged 50-75 years who received an inactivated influenza vaccine.

This clonotype came up a few times. V is TRBV14 and J is TRBJ1-1, with D unclear. V was shortened by 2 bases and J by 1 base, with 11 bases between the two germline ends. This CDR3 is 15 amino acids long. The germline V gene encodes CDR1 SGHDN and CDR2 FVKESK. CDR3 in DNA: TGTGCCAGCAGCCAATTTGATAGGGCGAACACTGAAGCTTTCTTT. Its protein is CASSQFDRANTEAFF. Together with reference TRBV14 and TRBJ1-1, the CDR3 gives the full variable domain: EAGVTQFPSHSVIEKGQTVTLRCDPISGHDNLYWYRRVMGKEIKFLLHFVKESKQDESGMPNNRFLAERTGGTYSTLKVQPAELEDSGVYFCASSQFDRANTEAFFGQGTRLTVV.

The genes are TRBV20-1 and TRBJ2-5, with D tentatively TRBD2 (6 bases). V shed 6 bases and J shed 0 bases, with 17 bases lying between them. Per the germline V gene, CDR1 is DFQATT and CDR2 is SNEGSKA (reference sequence). CDR3 size: 15 residues. The CDR3, as DNA: TGCAGTGCAAGGCCGGGACTCCCGTACCAAGAGACCCAGTACTTC. It encodes CSARPGLPYQETQYF.

This chain joins TRBV7-9 and TRBJ2-5, with 7 bases aligning to TRBD2. CDR3 size: 15 residues. Germline CDR1 and CDR2: SEHNR and FQNEAQ (reference sequence). V shed 4 bases and J 2 bases; nucleotides not matched to a gene: 7. The DNA of the CDR3 is TGTGCCAGCAGCTCCGGGGGACTACAGCAAGAGACCCAGTACTTC. It specifies CASSSGGLQQETQYF.

This clonotype was recorded many times. V usage is TRBV6-6 and J usage is TRBJ1-1; possibly TRBD1 for D (5 bases). V was cut by 7 bases and J by 4 bases, with 10 bases left in between. This CDR3 region has 12 residues. From germline, CDR1 is MNHNY and CDR2 SVGAGI (reference sequence). The CDR3 is CASTRQSTEAFF. Written as DNA, the CDR3 is TGTGCCAGCACCAGACAGAGCACTGAAGCTTTCTTT.

This clonotype was seen repeatedly, ten times or more. The CDR3 spells CASSLKSEQFF. The CDR3 nucleotides read TGTGCCAGCAGCTTAAAGAGTGAGCAGTTCTTC. The chain has TRBV7-2 and TRBJ2-1; D is uncertain. CDR3 size: 11 residues. Germline V gives CDR1 SGHTA, CDR2 FQGNSA. Trimming shortened V by 2 bases and J by 9 bases, and 5 bases separated the two germline ends.

This clonotype was picked up a small number of times. The rearrangement joins TRBV5-6 to TRBJ1-2; no definite D call. Germline lookup yields CDR1 SGHDT and CDR2 YYEEEE. With 0 bases removed from V and 7 bases from J, the gap between germline ends came to 7 bases. The CDR3 is 12 amino acids. Written as DNA, the CDR3 is TGTGCCAGCAGCTTGGCCCAGGCTGGCTACACCTTC. Its protein is CASSLAQAGYTF.

The V call is TRBV3-1, the J call TRBJ1-2; D is unclear. Germline CDR1 LGHDT, CDR2 YNNKEL (reference sequence). Trimming removed 4 bases from V and 8 bases from J, with 11 bases in between. The CDR3 covers 12 residues. CDR3 DNA sequence: TGTGCCAGCAGCCGAAGGCAGAGCGGCTACACCTTC. Protein: CASSRRQSGYTF. The full variable domain, rest sourced from reference TRBV3-1 and TRBJ1-2, is DTAVSQTPKYLVTQMGNDKSIKCEQNLGHDTMYWYKQDSKKFLKIMFSYNNKELIINETVPNRFSPKSPDKAHLNLHINSLELGDSAVYFCASSRRQSGYTFGSGTRLTVV.

This clonotype was detected a few times. CDR3 sequence reads: CASSVEQGNTQYF. The CDR3 region has the DNA TGTGCCAGCAGCGTAGAACAGGGGAATACGCAGTATTTT. The rearrangement uses TRBV9 and TRBJ2-3; 7 bases align to TRBD1. The germline CDR1 and CDR2 sequences are SGDLS and YYNGEE. V trimming: 0 bases; J trimming: 7 bases; junction bases outside the gene matches: 2. The CDR3 totals 13 residues.

Ten or more counts support this clonotype. The J gene is TRBJ2-3, the V gene TRBV5-1; 7 bases fit TRBD1. V gave up 2 bases and J gave up 0 bases; unmatched junction bases: 3. The CDR3 is 15 amino acids. Germline CDR1 reads SGHRS; CDR2 reads YFSETQ. The CDR3 loop reads CASSFGTDSTDTQYF. The CDR3 nucleotides read TGCGCCAGCAGCTTCGGGACAGACAGCACAGATACGCAGTATTTT. Complete variable domain (other parts from reference TRBV5-1 and TRBJ2-3): KAGVTQTPRYLIKTRGQQVTLSCSPISGHRSVSWYQQTPGQGLQFLFEYFSETQRNKGNFPGRFSGRQFSNSRSEMNVSTLELGDSALYLCASSFGTDSTDTQYFGPGTRLTVL.

There are a few counts of this clonotype. The chain uses TRBV6-5 and TRBJ2-7, with TRBD1 identical over 8 bases. With 9 bases clipped from V and 5 bases from J, the junction kept 21 bases outside the gene matches. The germline V gene encodes CDR1 MNHEY and CDR2 SVGAGI. CDR3 length equals 17 residues. This chain's CDR3 is CASRGGQGAFYWDEQYF. CDR3 DNA sequence: TGTGCCAGTCGAGGAGGTCAGGGGGCTTTCTACTGGGACGAGCAGTACTTC.

The rearrangement links TRBV5-8 to TRBJ2-1; perhaps TRBD2 as D (5 bases). Germline assignment: CDR1 SGHTS and CDR2 YDEGEE. Trimming shortened V by 7 bases and J by 4 bases, and 18 bases separated the two germline ends. The CDR3 runs to 15 residues. The chain's CDR3 is CASCRKASHYNEQFF. The CDR3 DNA sequence: TGTGCCAGCTGCAGGAAGGCTAGCCATTACAATGAGCAGTTCTTC.

The chain carries TRBV29-1 and TRBJ2-2, with a tentative D call TRBD1 (5 bases). The length of the CDR3 is 14 residues. Germline CDR1 and CDR2: SQVTM and ANQGSEA. DNA for the CDR3: TGCAGTACTGGCGCAGACAGTTTAACCGGGGAGCTGTTTTTT. Protein product: CSTGADSLTGELFF.

The rearrangement links TRBV20-1 to TRBJ2-5; 8 bases map to TRBD2. Trimming cost V 1 base and J 5 bases; bases outside gene matches: 9. The CDR3 contains 15 residues. Per germline, CDR1 DFQATT and CDR2 SNEGSKA (reference sequence). The CDR3 nucleotides are TGCAGTGCTAGAGGGTTGCGGGGGGTGATGGAGACCCAGTACTTC. Translated, it gives CSARGLRGVMETQYF.

The rearrangement uses TRBV6-2 or TRBV6-3 and TRBJ2-7; 11 nucleotides agree with TRBD2. The CDR3 is 16 residues long. Unmatched junction bases numbered 8, after V lost 2 bases and J lost 5 bases. Germline V gene sequence: CDR1 MNHEY, CDR2 SVGEGT. The CDR3 spells CASSYLGASGRNEQYF. As DNA, the CDR3 is TGTGCCAGCAGTTACCTCGGGGCTAGCGGGAGGAACGAGCAGTACTTC.

This clonotype was observed at least ten times. The rearrangement joins TRBV20-1 to TRBJ2-3, with D possibly matching TRBD1 (5 bases). The CDR3 contains 15 residues. Between the trimmed V and J ends, which lost 2 bases and 4 bases, there was a span of 16 bases. The germline V gene encodes CDR1 DFQATT and CDR2 SNEGSKA (reference sequence). The CDR3 loop reads CSARKLQEKPDTQYF. DNA of the CDR3: TGCAGTGCTAGAAAATTACAGGAGAAACCAGATACGCAGTATTTT.

V is TRBV6-1 and J is TRBJ2-1; 11 bases are shared with TRBD2. V dropped 6 bases and J dropped 6; count of bases not matched to a gene: 7. The CDR3 covers 15 residues. The V gene's germline CDR1 is MNHNS and CDR2 SASEGT. The CDR3 sequence is CASRLTSGRGNEQFF. CDR3 bases: TGTGCCAGCAGGCTAACTAGCGGGAGAGGCAATGAGCAGTTCTTC.

In its sample, this clonotype was seen many times. V and J are TRBV6-2 or TRBV6-3 and TRBJ2-7; 11 bases match TRBD2. CDR1 and CDR2 (germline): MNHEY, SVGEGT. With V trimmed by 5 bases and J by 3 bases, 6 bases remained unmatched. The CDR3 contains 15 residues. Written as DNA, the CDR3 is TGTGCCAGCAGTAGGGGACTAGCGGCCGTCTACGAGCAGTACTTC. This gives the protein CASSRGLAAVYEQYF.

CDR3 sequence (DNA): TGTGCCAGCAGTCCAGGACACGGGACCCAAGAGACCCAGTACTTC. Translating it yields CASSPGHGTQETQYF. V gene TRBV7-9 combines with J gene TRBJ2-5; D tentatively fits TRBD1 or TRBD2 (5 bases each). CDR3 length: 15 amino acids. V was cut by 6 bases and J by 1 base, with 15 bases left in between. CDR1 SEHNR and CDR2 FQNEAQ come from the germline V gene (reference sequence).

The sample holds many counts of this clonotype. The chain couples TRBV6-1 to TRBJ2-4; the D call may be TRBD1 or TRBD2 (6 bases each). CDR1 and CDR2 (germline): MNHNS, SASEGT. The CDR3 has 16 amino acids. The V end lost 5 bases, the J end lost 3 bases, and 17 bases lay between the germline ends. The CDR3 loop reads CASSRSSGAGKNIQYF. The DNA for the CDR3 is TGTGCCAGCAGTCGCTCATCGGGGGCTGGCAAAAACATTCAGTACTTC.

This clonotype was recorded at least ten times. The CDR3, as DNA: TGTGCCAGCAGTTACTCTGGCAGAGTGTACGAGCAGTACTTC. Residues: CASSYSGRVYEQYF. The chain uses TRBV6-5 and TRBJ2-7; no reliable D call. Per germline, CDR1 MNHEY and CDR2 SVGAGI. CDR3 length equals 14 residues. Trimming shortened V by 0 bases and J by 4 bases, and 10 bases separated the two germline ends.

V gene TRBV5-4 combines with J gene TRBJ2-3, with D tentatively TRBD1 or TRBD2 (5 bases each). V lost 3 bases and J 4 bases, leaving 18 bases between the germline ends. Germline V gene data show CDR1 as SGHNT and CDR2 as YYREEE (reference sequence). The CDR3 totals 16 residues. This CDR3 is CASSSPGRKDADTQYF. DNA of the CDR3: TGTGCCAGCAGCTCGCCGGGACGGAAAGACGCAGATACGCAGTATTTT. The complete variable domain, with remaining parts taken from reference TRBV5-4 and TRBJ2-3, reads ETGVTQSPTHLIKTRGQQVTLRCSSQSGHNTVSWYQQALGQGPQFIFQYYREEENGRGNFPPRFSGLQFPNYSSELNVNALELDDSALYLCASSSPGRKDADTQYFGPGTRLTVL.

V usage is TRBV11-3 and J usage is TRBJ2-1, with TRBD2 matching over 14 bases. J lost 8 bases, V lost 5 bases, and 11 bases had no gene match. Germline CDR1 is SGHNT and CDR2 is YENEEA. This CDR3 has 17 residues. This CDR3 reads CASSLGLAGGPGDEQFF. In nucleotides, the CDR3 is TGTGCCAGCAGCCTCGGACTAGCGGGAGGTCCTGGCGATGAGCAGTTCTTC.

The chain uses TRBV29-1 and TRBJ2-3; D possibly corresponds to TRBD1 (5 bases). The V end was cut by 7 bases, the J end by 0 bases, with 17 bases between. CDR1 and CDR2 from the germline V gene are SQVTM and ANQGSEA. This CDR3 comprises 15 residues. CDR3 DNA: TGCAGCGCCTCAGGGCGTAGGTCTAGCACAGATACGCAGTATTTT. This sequence encodes CSASGRRSSTDTQYF.